This T cell receptor (beta chain) was captured in a study of blood T cell repertoires in COVID-19. Trimming removed 0 bases from V and 0 bases from J, with 7 bases in between. CDR1 is SGHNT, CDR2 YYREEE, per germline (reference sequence). This CDR3 contains 15 residues. This table comes from immunoSEQ multiplex PCR, and its TCRdb copy is limited to in-frame clones, with some not included. The top ten hold approximately 0.99% of the sample, which has 320,000 or so clones, about 88% seen once. This clonotype was obtained from a woman aged 30 to 39 who had recovered from COVID-19. This chain uses TRBV5-4 with TRBJ1-3; unclear D gene. Sequenced material: PBMCs or T cells enriched from blood (not recorded which). CDR3 in amino acids: CASSLGAISGNTIYF. In DNA, the CDR3 is TGTGCCAGCAGCTTGGGGGCGATCTCTGGAAACACCATATATTTT.